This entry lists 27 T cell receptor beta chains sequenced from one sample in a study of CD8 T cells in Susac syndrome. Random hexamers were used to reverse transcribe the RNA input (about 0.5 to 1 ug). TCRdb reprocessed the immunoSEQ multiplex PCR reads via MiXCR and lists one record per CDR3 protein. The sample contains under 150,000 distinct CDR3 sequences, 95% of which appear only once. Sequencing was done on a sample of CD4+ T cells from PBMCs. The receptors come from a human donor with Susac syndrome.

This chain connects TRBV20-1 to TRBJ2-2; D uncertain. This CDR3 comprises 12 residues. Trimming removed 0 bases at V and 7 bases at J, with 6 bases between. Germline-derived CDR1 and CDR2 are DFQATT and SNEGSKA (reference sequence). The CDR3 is CSARDQVGELFF. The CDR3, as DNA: TGCAGTGCTAGAGATCAGGTCGGGGAGCTGTTTTTT.

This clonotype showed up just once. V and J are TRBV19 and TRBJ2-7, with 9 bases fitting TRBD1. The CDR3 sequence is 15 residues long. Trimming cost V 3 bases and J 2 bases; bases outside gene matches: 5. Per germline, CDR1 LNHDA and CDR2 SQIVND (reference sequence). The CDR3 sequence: CASSIRTGATYEQYF. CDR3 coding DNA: TGTGCCAGTAGTATTCGGACAGGGGCTACCTACGAGCAGTACTTC.

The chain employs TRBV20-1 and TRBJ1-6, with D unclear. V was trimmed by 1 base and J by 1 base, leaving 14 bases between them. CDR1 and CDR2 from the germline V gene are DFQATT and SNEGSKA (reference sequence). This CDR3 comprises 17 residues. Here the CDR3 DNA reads TGCAGTGCTAGAGGAGCGGACGGATATTCCTATAATTCACCCCTCCACTTT. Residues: CSARGADGYSYNSPLHF.

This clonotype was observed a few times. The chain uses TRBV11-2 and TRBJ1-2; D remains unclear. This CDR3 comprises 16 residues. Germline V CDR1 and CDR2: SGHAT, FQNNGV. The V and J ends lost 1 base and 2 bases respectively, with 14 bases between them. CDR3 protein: CASSLGLGRGNYGYTF. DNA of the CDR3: TGTGCCAGCAGCTTAGGACTGGGGAGAGGCAACTATGGCTACACCTTC. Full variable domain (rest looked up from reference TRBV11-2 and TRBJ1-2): EAGVAQSPRYKIIEKRQSVAFWCNPISGHATLYWYQQILGQGPKLLIQFQNNGVVDDSQLPKDRFSAERLKGVDSTLKIQPAKLEDSAVYLCASSLGLGRGNYGYTFGSGTRLTVV.

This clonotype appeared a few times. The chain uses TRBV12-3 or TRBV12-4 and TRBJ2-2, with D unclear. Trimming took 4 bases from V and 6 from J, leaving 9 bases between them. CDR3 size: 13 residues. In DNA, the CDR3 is TGTGCCAGCAGTTCTACGGGTCCCGGGGAGCTGTTTTTT. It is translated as CASSSTGPGELFF.

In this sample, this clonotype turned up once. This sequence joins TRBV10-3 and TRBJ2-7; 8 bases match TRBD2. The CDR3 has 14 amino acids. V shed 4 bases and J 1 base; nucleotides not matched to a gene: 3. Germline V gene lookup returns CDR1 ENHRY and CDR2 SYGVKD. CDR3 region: CAISAGGESYEQYF. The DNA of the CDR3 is TGTGCCATCAGTGCCGGGGGGGAGTCCTACGAGCAGTACTTC.

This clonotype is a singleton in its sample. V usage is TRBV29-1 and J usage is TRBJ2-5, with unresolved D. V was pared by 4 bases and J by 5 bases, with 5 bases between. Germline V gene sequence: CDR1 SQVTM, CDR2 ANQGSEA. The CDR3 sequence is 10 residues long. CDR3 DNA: TGCAGCGTTGTTGATGAGACCCAGTACTTC. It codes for CSVVDETQYF.

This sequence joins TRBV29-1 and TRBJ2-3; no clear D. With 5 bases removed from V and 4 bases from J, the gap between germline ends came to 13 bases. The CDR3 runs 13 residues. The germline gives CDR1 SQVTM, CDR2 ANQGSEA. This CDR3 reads CSVQERPADTQYF. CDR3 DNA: TGCAGCGTTCAGGAGCGCCCGGCAGATACGCAGTATTTT.

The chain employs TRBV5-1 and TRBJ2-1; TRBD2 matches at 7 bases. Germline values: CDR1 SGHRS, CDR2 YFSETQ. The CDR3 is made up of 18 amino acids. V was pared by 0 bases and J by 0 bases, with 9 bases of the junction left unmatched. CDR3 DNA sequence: TGCGCCAGCAGCTTGGCCAGACTAGCCCAGATCTCCTACAATGAGCAGTTCTTC. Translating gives CASSLARLAQISYNEQFF.

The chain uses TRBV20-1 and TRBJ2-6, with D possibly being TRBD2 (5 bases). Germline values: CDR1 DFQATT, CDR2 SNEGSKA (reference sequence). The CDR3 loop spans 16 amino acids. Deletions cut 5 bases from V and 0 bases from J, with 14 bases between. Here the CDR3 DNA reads TGCAGTGCTGTGCTTACCGGAGGCTCTGGGGCCAACGTCCTGACTTTC. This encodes CSAVLTGGSGANVLTF.

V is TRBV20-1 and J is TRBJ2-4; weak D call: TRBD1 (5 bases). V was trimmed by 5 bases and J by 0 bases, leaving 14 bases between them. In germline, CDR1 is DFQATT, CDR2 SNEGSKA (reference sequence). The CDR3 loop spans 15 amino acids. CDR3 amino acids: CSAHNPQAAKNIQYF. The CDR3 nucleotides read TGCAGTGCTCATAACCCACAGGCAGCCAAAAACATTCAGTACTTC.

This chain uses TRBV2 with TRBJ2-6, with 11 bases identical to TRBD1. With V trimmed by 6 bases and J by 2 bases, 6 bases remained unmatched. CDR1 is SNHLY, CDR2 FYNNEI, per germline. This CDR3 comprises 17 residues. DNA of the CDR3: TGTGCCAGCAGGACTGGACAGGGGGCTGCTGGGGCCAACGTCCTGACTTTC. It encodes CASRTGQGAAGANVLTF. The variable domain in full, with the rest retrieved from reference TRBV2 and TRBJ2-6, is EPEVTQTPSHQVTQMGQEVILRCVPISNHLYFYWYRQILGQKVEFLVSFYNNEISEKSEIFDDQFSVERPDGSNFTLKIRSTKLEDSAMYFCASRTGQGAAGANVLTFGAGSRLTVL.

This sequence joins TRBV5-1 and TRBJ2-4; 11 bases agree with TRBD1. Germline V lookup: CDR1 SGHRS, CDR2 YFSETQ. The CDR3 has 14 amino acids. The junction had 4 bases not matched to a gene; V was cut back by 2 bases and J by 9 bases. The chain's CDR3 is CASSLGGTGGIQYF. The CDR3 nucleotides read TGCGCCAGCAGCTTAGGTGGGACAGGGGGCATTCAGTACTTC.

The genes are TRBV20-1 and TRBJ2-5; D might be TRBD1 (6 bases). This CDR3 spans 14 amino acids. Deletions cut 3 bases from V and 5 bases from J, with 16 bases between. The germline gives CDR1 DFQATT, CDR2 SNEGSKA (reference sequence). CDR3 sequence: CSASKQGRWETQYF. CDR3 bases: TGCAGTGCTAGCAAGCAGGGGCGTTGGGAGACCCAGTACTTC.

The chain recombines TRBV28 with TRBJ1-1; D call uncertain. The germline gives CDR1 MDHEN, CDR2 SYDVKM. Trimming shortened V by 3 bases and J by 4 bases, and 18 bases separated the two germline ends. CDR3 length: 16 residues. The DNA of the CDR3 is TGTGCCAGCAGTTTCTCAGGATTGGCATCGCGCACTGAAGCTTTCTTT. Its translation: CASSFSGLASRTEAFF.

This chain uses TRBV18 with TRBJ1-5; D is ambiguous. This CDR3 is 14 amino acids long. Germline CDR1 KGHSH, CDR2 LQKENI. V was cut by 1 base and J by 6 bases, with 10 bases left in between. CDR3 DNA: TGTGCCAGCTCACCACTCCCGGATTCTCAGCCCCAGCATTTT. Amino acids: CASSPLPDSQPQHF.

The chain's CDR3 is CASSNRRGTYNEQFF. In DNA, the CDR3 is TGTGCCAGCAGCAACCGGCGGGGAACCTACAATGAGCAGTTCTTC. The chain uses TRBV7-2 and TRBJ2-1, with D possibly TRBD2 on 6 matching bases. This CDR3 contains 15 residues. V dropped 5 bases and J dropped 2 bases, with 13 bases sitting between them. Per germline, CDR1 SGHTA and CDR2 FQGNSA. Full variable domain (rest looked up from reference TRBV7-2 and TRBJ2-1): GAGVSQSPSNKVTEKGKDVELRCDPISGHTALYWYRQSLGQGLEFLIYFQGNSAPDKSGLPSDRFSAERTGGSVSTLTIQRTQQEDSAVYLCASSNRRGTYNEQFFGPGTRLTVL.

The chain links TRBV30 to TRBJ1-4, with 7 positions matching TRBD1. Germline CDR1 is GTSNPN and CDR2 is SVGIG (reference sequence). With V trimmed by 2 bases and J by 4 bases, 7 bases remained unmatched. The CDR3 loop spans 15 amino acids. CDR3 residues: CAWSFGTASNEKLFF. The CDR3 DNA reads TGTGCCTGGAGTTTTGGGACAGCAAGTAATGAAAAACTGTTTTTT. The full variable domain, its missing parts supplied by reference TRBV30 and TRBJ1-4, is SQTIHQWPATLVQPVGSPLSLECTVEGTSNPNLYWYRQAAGRGLQLLFYSVGIGQISSEVPQNLSASRPQDRQFILSSKKLLLSDSGFYLCAWSFGTASNEKLFFGSGTQLSVL.

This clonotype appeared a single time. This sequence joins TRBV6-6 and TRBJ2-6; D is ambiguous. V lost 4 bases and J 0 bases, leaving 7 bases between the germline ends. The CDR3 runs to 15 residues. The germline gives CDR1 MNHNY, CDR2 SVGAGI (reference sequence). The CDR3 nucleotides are TGTGCCAGCAGTTCCCCTTTCTCTGGGGCCAACGTCCTGACTTTC. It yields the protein CASSSPFSGANVLTF.

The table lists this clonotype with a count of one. CDR3 region: CASSRLGGPQPQHF. DNA for the CDR3: TGTGCCAGCAGTAGGTTAGGCGGCCCGCAGCCCCAGCATTTT. This chain joins TRBV28 and TRBJ1-5; D ambiguous. Germline loops: CDR1 MDHEN, CDR2 SYDVKM. The CDR3 spans 14 residues. V was shortened by 5 bases and J by 7 bases, with 15 bases between the two germline ends.

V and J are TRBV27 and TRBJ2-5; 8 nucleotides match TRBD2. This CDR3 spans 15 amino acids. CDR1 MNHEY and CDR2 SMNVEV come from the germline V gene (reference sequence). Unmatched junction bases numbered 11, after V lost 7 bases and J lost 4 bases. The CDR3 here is CASIPPGGKVETQYF. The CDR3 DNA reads TGTGCCAGCATTCCCCCGGGGGGGAAAGTAGAGACCCAGTACTTC.

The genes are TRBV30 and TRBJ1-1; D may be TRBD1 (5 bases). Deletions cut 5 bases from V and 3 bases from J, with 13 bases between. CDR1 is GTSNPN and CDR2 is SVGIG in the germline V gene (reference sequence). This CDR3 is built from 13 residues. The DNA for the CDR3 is TGTGCCTGGCGGGGCGTCCGGGACACTGAAGCTTTCTTT. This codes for CAWRGVRDTEAFF.

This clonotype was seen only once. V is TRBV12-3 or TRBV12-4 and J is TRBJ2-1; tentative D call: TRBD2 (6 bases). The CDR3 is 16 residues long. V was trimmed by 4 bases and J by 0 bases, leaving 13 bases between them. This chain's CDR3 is CASSSSAGSSYNEQFF. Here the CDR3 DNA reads TGTGCCAGCAGTTCCTCGGCGGGGAGCTCCTACAATGAGCAGTTCTTC.

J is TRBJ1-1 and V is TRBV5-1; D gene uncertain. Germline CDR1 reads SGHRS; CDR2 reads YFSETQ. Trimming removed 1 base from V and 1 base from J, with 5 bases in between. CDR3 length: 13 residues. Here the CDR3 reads CASSLMWNTEAFF. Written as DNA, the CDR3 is TGCGCCAGCAGCTTGATGTGGAACACTGAAGCTTTCTTT. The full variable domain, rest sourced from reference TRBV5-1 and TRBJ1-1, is KAGVTQTPRYLIKTRGQQVTLSCSPISGHRSVSWYQQTPGQGLQFLFEYFSETQRNKGNFPGRFSGRQFSNSRSEMNVSTLELGDSALYLCASSLMWNTEAFFGQGTRLTVV.

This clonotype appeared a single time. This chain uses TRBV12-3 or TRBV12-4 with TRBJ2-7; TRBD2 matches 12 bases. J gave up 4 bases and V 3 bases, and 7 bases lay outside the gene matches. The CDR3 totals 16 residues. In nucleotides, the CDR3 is TGTGCCAGCAGTTTGACTAGCGGGAGAACGGGGTACGAGCAGTACTTC. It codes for CASSLTSGRTGYEQYF.

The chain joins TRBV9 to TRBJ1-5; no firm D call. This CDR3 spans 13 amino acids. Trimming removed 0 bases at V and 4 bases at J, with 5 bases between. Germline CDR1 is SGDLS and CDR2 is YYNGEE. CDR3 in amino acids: CASSVEPNQPQHF. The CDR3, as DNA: TGTGCCAGCAGCGTAGAGCCTAATCAGCCCCAGCATTTT.

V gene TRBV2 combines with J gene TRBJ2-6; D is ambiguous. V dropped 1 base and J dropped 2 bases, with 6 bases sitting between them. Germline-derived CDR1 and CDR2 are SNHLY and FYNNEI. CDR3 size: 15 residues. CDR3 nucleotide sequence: TGTGCCAGCAGTGAAGGGGTGGCTGGGGCCAACGTCCTGACTTTC. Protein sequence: CASSEGVAGANVLTF.